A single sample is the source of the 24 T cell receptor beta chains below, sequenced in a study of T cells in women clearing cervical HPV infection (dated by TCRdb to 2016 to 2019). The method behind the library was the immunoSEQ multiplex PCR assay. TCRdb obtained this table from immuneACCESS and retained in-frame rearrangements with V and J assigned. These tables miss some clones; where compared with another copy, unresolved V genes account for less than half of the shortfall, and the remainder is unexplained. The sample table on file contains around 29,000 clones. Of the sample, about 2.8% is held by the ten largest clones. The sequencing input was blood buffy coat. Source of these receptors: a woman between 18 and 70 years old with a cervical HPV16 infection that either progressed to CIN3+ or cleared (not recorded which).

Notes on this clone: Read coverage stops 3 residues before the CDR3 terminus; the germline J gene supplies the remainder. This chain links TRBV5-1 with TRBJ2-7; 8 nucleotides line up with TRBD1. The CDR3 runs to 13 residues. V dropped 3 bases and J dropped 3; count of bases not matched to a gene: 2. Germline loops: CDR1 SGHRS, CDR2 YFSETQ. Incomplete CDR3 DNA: TGCGCCAGCAGCTGGGGACAGGTCTACGAG. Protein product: CASSWGQVYE. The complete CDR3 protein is CASSWGQVYEQYF.

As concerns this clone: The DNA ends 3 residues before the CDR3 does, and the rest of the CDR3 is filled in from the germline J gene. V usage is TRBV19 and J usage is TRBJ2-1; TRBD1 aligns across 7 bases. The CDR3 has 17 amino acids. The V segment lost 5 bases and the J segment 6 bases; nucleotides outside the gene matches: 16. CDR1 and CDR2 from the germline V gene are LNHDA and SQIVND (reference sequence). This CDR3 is CASSPRTGDLLGNEQFF. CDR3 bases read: TGTGCCAGTAGTCCCCGGACAGGTGACCTTTTGGGCAATGAG.

Partial CDR3 DNA: TGCGCCAGCAGCTTGGGGGTCCGTCTGCGGGACAGGACCTACGAG. This codes for CASSLGVRLRDRTYE. The complete CDR3 reads CASSLGVRLRDRTYEQYF. The chain links TRBV5-1 to TRBJ2-7; 8 bases align to TRBD1. The read ends 3 residues shy of where the CDR3 ends; the end is completed using the germline J gene. This CDR3 is 18 amino acids long. CDR1 and CDR2 (germline): SGHRS, YFSETQ. V gave up 0 bases and J gave up 2 bases; unmatched junction bases: 13.

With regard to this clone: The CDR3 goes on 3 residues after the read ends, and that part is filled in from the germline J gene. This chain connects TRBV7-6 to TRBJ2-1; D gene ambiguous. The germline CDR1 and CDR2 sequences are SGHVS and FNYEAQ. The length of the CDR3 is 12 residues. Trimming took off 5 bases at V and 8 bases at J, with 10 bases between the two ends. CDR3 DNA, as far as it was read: TGTGCCAGCAGCCAATCCGGTTATGAG. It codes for CASSQSGYE. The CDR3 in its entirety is CASSQSGYEQFF.

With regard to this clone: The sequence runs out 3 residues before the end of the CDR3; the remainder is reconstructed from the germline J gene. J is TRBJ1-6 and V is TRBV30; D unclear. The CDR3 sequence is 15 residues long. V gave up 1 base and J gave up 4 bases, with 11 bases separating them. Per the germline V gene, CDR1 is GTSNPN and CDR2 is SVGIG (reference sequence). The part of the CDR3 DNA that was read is TGTGCCTGGAGTGCCTCCCCCCTTTATAATTCACCC. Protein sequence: CAWSASPLYNSP. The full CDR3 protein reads CAWSASPLYNSPLHF.

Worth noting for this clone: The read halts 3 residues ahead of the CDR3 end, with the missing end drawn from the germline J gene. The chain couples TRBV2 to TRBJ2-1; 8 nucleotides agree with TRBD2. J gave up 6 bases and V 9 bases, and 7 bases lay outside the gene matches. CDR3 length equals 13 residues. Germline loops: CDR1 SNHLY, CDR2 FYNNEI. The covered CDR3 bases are TGTGCCAGTAAGCGGGAGCAGGCCAATGAG. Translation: CASKREQANE. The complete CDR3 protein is CASKREQANEQFF. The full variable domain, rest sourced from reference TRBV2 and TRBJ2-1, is EPEVTQTPSHQVTQMGQEVILRCVPISNHLYFYWYRQILGQKVEFLVSFYNNEISEKSEIFDDQFSVERPDGSNFTLKIRSTKLEDSAMYFCASKREQANEQFFGPGTRLTVL.

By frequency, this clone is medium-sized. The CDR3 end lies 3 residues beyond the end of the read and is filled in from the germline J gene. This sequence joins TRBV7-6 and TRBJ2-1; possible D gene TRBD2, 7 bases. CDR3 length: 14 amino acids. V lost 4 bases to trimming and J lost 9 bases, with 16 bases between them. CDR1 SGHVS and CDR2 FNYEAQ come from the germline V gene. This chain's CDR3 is CASSSGLGGIEQFF. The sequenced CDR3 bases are TGTGCCAGCAGCTCCGGACTAGGGGGAATTGAG.

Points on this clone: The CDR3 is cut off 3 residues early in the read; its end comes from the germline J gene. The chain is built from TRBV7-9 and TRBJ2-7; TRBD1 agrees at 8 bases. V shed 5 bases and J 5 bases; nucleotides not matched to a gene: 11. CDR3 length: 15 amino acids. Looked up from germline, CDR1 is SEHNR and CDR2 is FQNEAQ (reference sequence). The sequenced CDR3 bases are TGTGCCAGCAGCGCCCGGACAGGGTGGAGACACGAG. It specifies CASSARTGWRHE. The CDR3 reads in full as CASSARTGWRHEQYF.

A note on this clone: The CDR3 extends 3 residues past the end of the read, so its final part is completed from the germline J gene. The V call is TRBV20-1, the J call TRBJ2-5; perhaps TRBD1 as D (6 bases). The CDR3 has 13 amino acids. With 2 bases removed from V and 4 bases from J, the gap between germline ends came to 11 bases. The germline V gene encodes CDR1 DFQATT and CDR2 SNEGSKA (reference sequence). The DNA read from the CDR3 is TGCAGTGCTAGACTTGCAGGGGTAGAGACC. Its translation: CSARLAGVET. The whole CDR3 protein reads CSARLAGVETQYF.

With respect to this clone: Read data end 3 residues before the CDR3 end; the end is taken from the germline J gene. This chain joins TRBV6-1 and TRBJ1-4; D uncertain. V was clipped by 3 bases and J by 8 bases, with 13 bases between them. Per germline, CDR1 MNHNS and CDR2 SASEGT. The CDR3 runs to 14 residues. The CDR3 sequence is CASSDTRFMEKLFF. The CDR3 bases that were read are TGTGCCAGCAGTGATACCAGGTTTATGGAAAAA.

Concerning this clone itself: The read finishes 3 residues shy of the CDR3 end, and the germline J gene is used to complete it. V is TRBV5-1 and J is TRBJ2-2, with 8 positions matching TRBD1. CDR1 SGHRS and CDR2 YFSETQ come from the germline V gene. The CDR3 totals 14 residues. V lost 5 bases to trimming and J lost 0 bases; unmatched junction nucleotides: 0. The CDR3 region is CASRQGANTGELFF. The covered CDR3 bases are TGCGCCAGCAGACAGGGGGCGAACACCGGGGAG.

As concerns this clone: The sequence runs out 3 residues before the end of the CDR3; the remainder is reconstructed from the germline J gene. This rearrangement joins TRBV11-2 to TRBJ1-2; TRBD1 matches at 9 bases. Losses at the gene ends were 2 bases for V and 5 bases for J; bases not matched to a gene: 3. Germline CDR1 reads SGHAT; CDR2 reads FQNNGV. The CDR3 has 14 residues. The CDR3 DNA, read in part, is TGTGCCAGCAGCTTAAGGACAGGGGTGTATGGC. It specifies CASSLRTGVYG. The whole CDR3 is CASSLRTGVYGYTF.

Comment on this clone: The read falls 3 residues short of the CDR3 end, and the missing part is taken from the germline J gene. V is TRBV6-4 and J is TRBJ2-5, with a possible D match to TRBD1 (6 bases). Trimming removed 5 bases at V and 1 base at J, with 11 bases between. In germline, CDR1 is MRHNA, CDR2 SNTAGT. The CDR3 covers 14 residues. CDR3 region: CASSPTGSQETQYF. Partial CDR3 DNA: TGTGCCAGCAGTCCAACAGGGTCCCAAGAGACC.

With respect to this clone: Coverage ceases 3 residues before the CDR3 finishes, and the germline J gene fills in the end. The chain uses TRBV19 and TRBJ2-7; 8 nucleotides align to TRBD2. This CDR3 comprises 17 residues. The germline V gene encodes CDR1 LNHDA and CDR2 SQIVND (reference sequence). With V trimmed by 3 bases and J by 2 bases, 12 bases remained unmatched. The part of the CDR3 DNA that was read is TGTGCCAGTAGTATCTCCCCTCAGGCGGGGGGTACCTACGAG. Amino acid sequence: CASSISPQAGGTYE. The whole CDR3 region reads CASSISPQAGGTYEQYF.

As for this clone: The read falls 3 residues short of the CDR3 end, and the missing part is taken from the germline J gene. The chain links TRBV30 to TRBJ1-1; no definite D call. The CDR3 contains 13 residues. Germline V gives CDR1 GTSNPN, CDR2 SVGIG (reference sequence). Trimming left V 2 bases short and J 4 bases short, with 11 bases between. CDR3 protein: CAWSRVRSTEAFF. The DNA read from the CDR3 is TGTGCCTGGAGTCGGGTGAGATCCACTGAA.

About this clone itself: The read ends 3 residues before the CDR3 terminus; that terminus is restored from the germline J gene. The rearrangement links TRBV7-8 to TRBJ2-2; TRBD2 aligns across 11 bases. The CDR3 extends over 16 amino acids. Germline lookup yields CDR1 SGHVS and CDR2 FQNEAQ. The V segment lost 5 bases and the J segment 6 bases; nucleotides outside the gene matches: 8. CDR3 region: CASSPLNSGRAGELFF. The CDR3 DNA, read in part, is TGTGCCAGCAGCCCCCTAAATAGCGGGAGGGCCGGGGAG.

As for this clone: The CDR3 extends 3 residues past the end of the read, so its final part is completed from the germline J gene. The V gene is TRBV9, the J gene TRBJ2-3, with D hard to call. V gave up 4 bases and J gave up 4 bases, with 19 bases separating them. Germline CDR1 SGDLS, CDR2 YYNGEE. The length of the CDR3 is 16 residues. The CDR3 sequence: CASSTREGIRPDTQYF. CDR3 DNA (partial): TGTGCCAGCAGCACAAGAGAAGGTATCCGCCCAGATACG.

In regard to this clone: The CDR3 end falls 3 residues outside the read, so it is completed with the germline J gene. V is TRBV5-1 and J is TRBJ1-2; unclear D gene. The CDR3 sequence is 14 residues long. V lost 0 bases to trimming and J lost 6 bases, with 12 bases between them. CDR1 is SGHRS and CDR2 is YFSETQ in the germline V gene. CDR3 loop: CASSLEWASDGYTF. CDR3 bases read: TGCGCCAGCAGCTTGGAGTGGGCTTCCGATGGC.

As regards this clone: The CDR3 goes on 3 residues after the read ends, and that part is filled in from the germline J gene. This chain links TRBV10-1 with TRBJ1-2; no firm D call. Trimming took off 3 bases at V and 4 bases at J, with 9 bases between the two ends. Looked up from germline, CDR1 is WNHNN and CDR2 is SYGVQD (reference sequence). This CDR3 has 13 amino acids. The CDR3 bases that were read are TGCGCCAGCAGTGACAGGTCTGGCTATGGC. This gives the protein CASSDRSGYG. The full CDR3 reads CASSDRSGYGYTF.

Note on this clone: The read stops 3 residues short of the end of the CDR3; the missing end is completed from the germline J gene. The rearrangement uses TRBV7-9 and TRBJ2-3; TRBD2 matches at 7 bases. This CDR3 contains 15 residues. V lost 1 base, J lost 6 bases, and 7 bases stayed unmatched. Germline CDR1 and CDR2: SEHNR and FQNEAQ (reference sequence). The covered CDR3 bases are TGTGCCAGCAGCTTAGGAGGCGGGAGAAGTGATACG. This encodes CASSLGGGRSDT. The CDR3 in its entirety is CASSLGGGRSDTQYF.

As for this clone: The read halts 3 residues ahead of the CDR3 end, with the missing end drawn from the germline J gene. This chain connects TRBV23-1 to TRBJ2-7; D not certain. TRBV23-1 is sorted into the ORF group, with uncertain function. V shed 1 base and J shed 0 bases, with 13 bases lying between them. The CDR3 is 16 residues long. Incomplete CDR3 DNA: TGCGCCAGCAGTCAATGGGTCACAAGGGCCTCCTACGAG. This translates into CASSQWVTRASYE. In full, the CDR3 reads CASSQWVTRASYEQYF.

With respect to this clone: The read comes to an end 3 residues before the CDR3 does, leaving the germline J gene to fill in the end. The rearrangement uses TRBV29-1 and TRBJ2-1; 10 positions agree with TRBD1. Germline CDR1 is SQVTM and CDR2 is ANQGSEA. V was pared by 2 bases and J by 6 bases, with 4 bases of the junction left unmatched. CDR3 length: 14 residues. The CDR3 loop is CSVEPWTGGNEQFF. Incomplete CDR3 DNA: TGCAGCGTTGAACCTTGGACAGGGGGCAATGAG.

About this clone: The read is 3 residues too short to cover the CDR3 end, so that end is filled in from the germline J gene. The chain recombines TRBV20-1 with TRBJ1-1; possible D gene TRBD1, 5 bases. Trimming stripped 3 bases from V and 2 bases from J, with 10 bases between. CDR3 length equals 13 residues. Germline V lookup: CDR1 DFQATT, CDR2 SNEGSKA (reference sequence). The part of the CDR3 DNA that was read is TGCAGTGCTAGGGGGCAGACTAACACTGAA. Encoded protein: CSARGQTNTE. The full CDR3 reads CSARGQTNTEAFF.

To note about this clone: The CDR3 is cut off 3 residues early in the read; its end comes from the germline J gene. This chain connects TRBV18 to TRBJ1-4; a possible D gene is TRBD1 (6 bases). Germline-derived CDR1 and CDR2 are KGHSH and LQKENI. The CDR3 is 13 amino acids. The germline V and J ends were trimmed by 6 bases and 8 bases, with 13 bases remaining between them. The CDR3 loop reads CASSLTDSEKLFF. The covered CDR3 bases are TGTGCCAGCTCCCTTACGGACAGCGAAAAA.